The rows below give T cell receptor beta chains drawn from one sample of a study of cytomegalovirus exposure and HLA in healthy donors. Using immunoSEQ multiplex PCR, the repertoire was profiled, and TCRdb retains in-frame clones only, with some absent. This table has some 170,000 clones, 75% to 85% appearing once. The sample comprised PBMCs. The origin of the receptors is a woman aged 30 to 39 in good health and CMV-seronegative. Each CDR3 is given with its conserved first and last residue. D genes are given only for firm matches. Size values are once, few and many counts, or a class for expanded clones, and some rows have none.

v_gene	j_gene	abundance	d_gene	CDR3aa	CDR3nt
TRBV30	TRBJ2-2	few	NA	CACPRSSRDTGELFF	TGTGCCTGCCCCCGCTCAAGCAGGGACACCGGGGAGCTGTTTTTT
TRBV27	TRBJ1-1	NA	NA	CASSSPPGVTEAFF	TGTGCCAGCAGTTCCCCTCCGGGGGTGACTGAAGCTTTCTTT
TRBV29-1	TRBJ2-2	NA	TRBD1	CSVGDRRETGELFF	TGCAGCGTTGGGGACAGGAGGGAGACCGGGGAGCTGTTTTTT
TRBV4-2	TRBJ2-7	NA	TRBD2	CASSPALAGGTYEQYF	TGTGCCAGCAGCCCAGCCCTAGCGGGGGGGACCTACGAGCAGTACTTC
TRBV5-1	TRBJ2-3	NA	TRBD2	CASKDLAGGADTQYF	TGCGCCAGCAAGGATCTAGCGGGGGGGGCAGATACGCAGTATTTT
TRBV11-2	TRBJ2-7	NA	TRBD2	CASTQVGGLGGEQYF	TGTGCCAGCACCCAGGTGGGCGGACTAGGCGGCGAGCAGTACTTC
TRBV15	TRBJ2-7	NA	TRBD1	CATSRESGQFSYEQYF	TGTGCCACCAGCAGAGAGTCGGGACAGTTCTCCTACGAGCAGTACTTC
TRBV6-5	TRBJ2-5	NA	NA	CASRDSMRRETQYF	TGTGCCAGCAGGGACAGTATGCGGCGGGAGACCCAGTACTTC
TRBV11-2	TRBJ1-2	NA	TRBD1	CASSLAGDRGGYTF	TGTGCCAGCAGCTTAGCCGGAGACAGGGGCGGCTACACCTTC
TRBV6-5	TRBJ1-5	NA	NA	CATSGTFGQPQHF	TGTGCCACCTCCGGGACATTCGGGCAGCCCCAGCATTTT
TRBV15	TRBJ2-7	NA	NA	CATSRDGASAYEQYF	TGTGCCACCAGCAGAGATGGGGCTAGCGCCTACGAGCAGTACTTC
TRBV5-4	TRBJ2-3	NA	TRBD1	CASSFPQGGTDTQYF	TGTGCCAGCAGCTTTCCCCAGGGGGGCACAGATACGCAGTATTTT
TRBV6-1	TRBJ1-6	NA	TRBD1	CATNWETGLNSPLHF	TGTGCCACCAACTGGGAGACAGGGCTTAATTCACCCCTCCACTTT
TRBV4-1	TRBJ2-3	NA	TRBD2	CASSQFFSGGPGTDTQYF	TGCGCCAGCAGCCAATTCTTTAGCGGGGGGCCGGGCACAGATACGCAGTATTTT
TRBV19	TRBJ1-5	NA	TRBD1	CASSIDHRGGQPQHF	TGTGCCAGTAGTATAGATCACAGGGGCGGTCAGCCCCAGCATTTT
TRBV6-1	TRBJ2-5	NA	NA	CASSAILQQMQETQYF	TGTGCCAGCAGTGCGATCTTACAGCAAATGCAAGAGACCCAGTACTTC
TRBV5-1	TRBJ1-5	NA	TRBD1	CASSTGQGNQPQHF	TGCGCCAGCAGCACGGGACAGGGGAATCAGCCCCAGCATTTT
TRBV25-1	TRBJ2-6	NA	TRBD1	CASSTPGQDYSGANVLTF	TGTGCCAGCAGTACCCCGGGACAGGATTACTCTGGGGCCAACGTCCTGACTTTC
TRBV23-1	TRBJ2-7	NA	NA	CASSQSRTGTILFNYEQYF	TGCGCCAGCAGTCAATCGCGGACAGGGACTATCCTTTTCAACTACGAGCAGTACTTC
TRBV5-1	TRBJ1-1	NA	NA	CASSVQVNTEAFF	TGCGCCAGCAGCGTTCAGGTGAACACTGAAGCTTTCTTT
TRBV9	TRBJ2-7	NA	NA	CASSPGWGAESYEQYF	TGTGCCAGCAGCCCAGGGTGGGGCGCAGAATCCTACGAGCAGTACTTC
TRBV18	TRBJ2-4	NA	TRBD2	CASSPPTGTSEAKNIQYF	TGTGCCAGCTCACCCCCAACCGGGACTAGCGAAGCCAAAAACATTCAGTACTTC
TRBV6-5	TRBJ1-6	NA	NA	CATRGRSYNSPLHF	TGTGCCACCCGAGGCCGCTCCTATAATTCACCCCTCCACTTT
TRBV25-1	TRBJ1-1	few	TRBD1	CASSVPGQPNTEAFF	TGTGCCAGCAGTGTACCGGGACAGCCGAACACTGAAGCTTTCTTT
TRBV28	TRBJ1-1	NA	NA	CASSGPGYGTEAFF	TGTGCCAGCAGTGGGCCAGGGTACGGCACTGAAGCTTTCTTT
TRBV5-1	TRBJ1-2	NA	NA	CASSFVVGGADTF	TGCGCCAGCAGCTTTGTCGTGGGGGGAGCGGACACCTTC
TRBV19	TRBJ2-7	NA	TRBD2	CASSRGTSGVSYEQYF	TGTGCCAGTAGTCGGGGGACTAGCGGTGTCTCCTACGAGCAGTACTTC
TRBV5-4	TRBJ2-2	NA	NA	CATERGGRLPTGELFF	TGTGCCACCGAGAGGGGGGGGCGGCTACCCACCGGGGAGCTGTTTTTT
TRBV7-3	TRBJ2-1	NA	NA	CASSYDSSYNEQFF	TGTGCCAGCAGCTACGATAGCTCCTACAATGAGCAGTTCTTC
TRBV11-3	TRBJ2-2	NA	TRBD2	CASSPRGSLGELFF	TGTGCCAGCAGCCCCCGCGGGAGTCTCGGGGAGCTGTTTTTT
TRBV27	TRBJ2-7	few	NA	CASSPGSSYEQYF	TGTGCCAGCAGCCCCGGGTCATCCTACGAGCAGTACTTC
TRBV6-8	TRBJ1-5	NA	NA	CASSFLGGGQPQHF	TGTGCCAGCAGTTTCTTAGGGGGGGGTCAGCCCCAGCATTTT
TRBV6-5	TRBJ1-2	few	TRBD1	CASSDRGGYTF	TGTGCCAGCAGTGACAGGGGTGGCTACACCTTC
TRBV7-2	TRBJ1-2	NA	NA	CASSLGRGAGGYTF	TGTGCCAGCAGCTTAGGTCGGGGGGCAGGCGGCTACACCTTC
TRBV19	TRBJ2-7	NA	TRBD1	CASSTGTGAYEQYF	TGTGCCAGTAGTACAGGGACAGGCGCCTACGAGCAGTACTTC
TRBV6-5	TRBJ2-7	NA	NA	CASSYSVMGARFEQYF	TGTGCCAGCAGTTACTCAGTCATGGGGGCTAGGTTCGAGCAGTACTTC
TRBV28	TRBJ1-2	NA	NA	CASRRTDRPNYGYTF	TGTGCCAGCAGGAGAACCGACAGGCCTAACTATGGCTACACCTTC
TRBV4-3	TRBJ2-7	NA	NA	CASSQDRGVSLEQYF	TGCGCCAGCAGCCAAGATCGCGGGGTCTCGCTCGAGCAGTACTTC
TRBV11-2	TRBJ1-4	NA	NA	CASSLGRELKLFF	TGTGCCAGCAGCTTAGGGCGGGAGTTAAAACTGTTTTTT
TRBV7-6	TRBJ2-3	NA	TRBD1	CASSQHLDRDTDTQYF	TGTGCCAGCAGCCAACACTTGGACAGGGACACAGATACGCAGTATTTT
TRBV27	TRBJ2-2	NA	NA	CASSLEVNTGELFF	TGTGCCAGCTCTTTGGAGGTAAACACCGGGGAGCTGTTTTTT
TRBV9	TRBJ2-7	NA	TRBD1	CASSLDRGLGEQYF	TGTGCCAGCAGCCTGGACAGGGGGCTTGGCGAGCAGTACTTC